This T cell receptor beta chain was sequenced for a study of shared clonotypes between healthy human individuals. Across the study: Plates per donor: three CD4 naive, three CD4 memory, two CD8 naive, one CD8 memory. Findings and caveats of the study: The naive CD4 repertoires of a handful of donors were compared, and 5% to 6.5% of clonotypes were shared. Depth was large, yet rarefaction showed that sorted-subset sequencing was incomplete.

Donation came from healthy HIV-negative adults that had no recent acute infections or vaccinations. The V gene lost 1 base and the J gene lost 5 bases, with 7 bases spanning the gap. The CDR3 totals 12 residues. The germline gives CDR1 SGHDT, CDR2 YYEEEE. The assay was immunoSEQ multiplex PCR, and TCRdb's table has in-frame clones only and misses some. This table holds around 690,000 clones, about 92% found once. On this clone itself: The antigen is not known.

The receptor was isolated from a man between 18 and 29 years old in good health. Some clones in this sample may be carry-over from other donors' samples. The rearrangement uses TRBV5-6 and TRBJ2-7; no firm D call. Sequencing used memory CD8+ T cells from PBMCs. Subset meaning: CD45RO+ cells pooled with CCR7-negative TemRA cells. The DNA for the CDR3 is TGTGCCAGCAGCTTGTCCAGGAACGAGCAGTACTTC. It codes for CASSLSRNEQYF.